One and the same sample provided the 22 T cell receptor beta chains below, sequenced in a study of spatial heterogeneity in lung cancer. TCRdb ran MiXCR on the 5' RACE reads and lists one entry per CDR3 protein. The table has more than 80,000 distinct CDR3 sequences, 9.5% to 15% seen once; the top ten hold roughly 39%. Indicated time point: sample taken at primary tumor resection. Material: PBMCs, obtained at surgery. These receptors were collected from a male donor with early-stage non-small cell lung cancer.

This sequence joins TRBV5-1 and TRBJ1-1; no firm D call. Between the trimmed V and J ends, which lost 0 bases and 10 bases, there was a span of 13 bases. This CDR3 comprises 13 residues. Germline loops: CDR1 SGHRS, CDR2 YFSETQ. CDR3 residues: CASSLEAERGAFF. Here the CDR3 DNA reads TGCGCCAGCAGCTTGGAGGCAGAGAGAGGAGCTTTCTTT. Filled out from reference TRBV5-1 and TRBJ1-1, the complete variable domain reads KAGVTQTPRYLIKTRGQQVTLSCSPISGHRSVSWYQQTPGQGLQFLFEYFSETQRNKGNFPGRFSGRQFSNSRSEMNVSTLELGDSALYLCASSLEAERGAFFGQGTRLTVV.

This clonotype was recorded many times. The genes are TRBV4-3 and TRBJ1-1; TRBD1 might be the D (6 bases). Trimming took 1 base from V and 4 from J, leaving 7 bases between them. CDR3 size: 13 residues. Per germline, CDR1 LGHNA and CDR2 YSLEER. The CDR3 region has the DNA TGCGCCAGCAGCCAAGTAGGGGGCACTGAAGCTTTCTTT. This codes for CASSQVGGTEAFF.

The chain combines TRBV4-2 with TRBJ1-4; no clear D. Germline CDR1 is LGHNA and CDR2 is YNFKEQ. CDR3 length: 13 residues. The V end lost 0 bases, the J end lost 8 bases, and 7 bases lay between the germline ends. The CDR3 loop reads CASSQETGEKLFF. CDR3 DNA sequence: TGTGCCAGCAGCCAAGAAACGGGGGAAAAACTGTTTTTT.

This chain joins TRBV6-1 and TRBJ2-5, with 7 bases aligning to TRBD2. The CDR3 contains 15 residues. Germline V gene data show CDR1 as MNHNS and CDR2 as SASEGT. V trimming: 5 bases; J trimming: 3 bases; junction bases outside the gene matches: 9. CDR3 loop: CASSTQLASEETQYF. The CDR3 DNA follows: TGTGCCAGCAGTACCCAACTAGCGTCCGAAGAGACCCAGTACTTC.

In its sample, this clonotype was seen many times. The rearrangement uses TRBV6-7 and TRBJ1-1; a possible D gene is TRBD1 (5 bases). TRBV6-7 qualifies as an ORF whose function is uncertain. This CDR3 contains 17 residues. V was cut by 0 bases and J by 1 base, with 15 bases left in between. CDR3 nucleotides: TGTGCCAGCAGTTACTCCCGAAAGGGGAGGGCGAACACTGAAGCTTTCTTT. This codes for CASSYSRKGRANTEAFF.

This clonotype has a count of ten or more. The CDR3 here is CASSLTLAGVEQFF. For the CDR3, the DNA is TGTGCCAGCAGCTTAACGCTAGCGGGGGTTGAGCAGTTCTTC. This chain connects TRBV7-9 to TRBJ2-1; 10 nucleotides align to TRBD2. CDR3 length: 14 amino acids. The germline CDR1 and CDR2 sequences are SEHNR and FQNEAQ (reference sequence). Germline trimming cut 2 bases from V and 9 bases from J; bases unmatched to any gene: 4.

The chain combines TRBV12-5 with TRBJ2-3; 11 bases match TRBD1. CDR3 length: 16 amino acids. Unmatched junction bases numbered 8, after V lost 6 bases and J lost 3 bases. Germline CDR1 and CDR2: LGHNT and FRNRAP. The CDR3 DNA is TGTGCTAGTGGAGCAGGACAGGGGGCTTTTACAGATACGCAGTATTTT. Translating gives CASGAGQGAFTDTQYF.

CDR3 DNA sequence: TGTGCCAGCAGTTCACTAGCGGGAGCGTTCAATGAGCAGTTCTTC. Translating gives CASSSLAGAFNEQFF. The V call is TRBV6-2 or TRBV6-3, the J call TRBJ2-1, with 11 bases matching TRBD2. The germline V gene has CDR1 MNHEY and CDR2 SVGEGT. V was clipped by 4 bases and J by 6 bases; unmatched bases: 5. The CDR3 covers 15 residues.

This clonotype was detected ten times or more. The J gene is TRBJ1-1, the V gene TRBV7-2; the D is unclear. Germline V CDR1 and CDR2: SGHTA, FQGNSA. Trimming removed 3 bases from V and 1 base from J, with 18 bases in between. This CDR3 comprises 17 residues. CDR3 in amino acids: CASSLAKLTGANTEAFF. As DNA, the CDR3 is TGTGCCAGCAGCTTGGCTAAGCTCACGGGCGCGAACACTGAAGCTTTCTTT.

There are many counts of this clonotype. This sequence joins TRBV6-5 and TRBJ2-1, with 7 nucleotides matching TRBD2. Germline V CDR1 and CDR2: MNHEY, SVGAGI. Trimming took 0 bases from V and 9 from J; bases not matched to a gene: 8. The CDR3 length is 15 residues. The CDR3 sequence: CASSYSASGVGEQFF. The CDR3 nucleotides read TGTGCCAGCAGTTACTCGGCTAGCGGTGTGGGTGAGCAGTTCTTC.

This clonotype was recorded at least ten times. The germline gene is not matched at one end of the junction; a read error may be the cause. The chain is built from TRBV7-3 and TRBJ2-1, with D possibly being TRBD2 (6 bases). CDR3 size: 15 residues. Germline values: CDR1 SGHTA, CDR2 FQGTGA. CDR3 in amino acids: CASSLTGGTSNEQFF. The CDR3 DNA sequence: TGTGCCAGCAGCCTAACTGGGGGGACGAGTAATGAGCAGTTCTTC.

This clonotype was detected a few times. This chain links TRBV4-3 with TRBJ2-7, with D perhaps matching TRBD1 or TRBD2 (5 bases each). Trimming removed 0 bases from V and 2 bases from J, with 11 bases in between. Germline CDR1 LGHNA, CDR2 YSLEER. The CDR3 loop spans 15 amino acids. The CDR3 region has the DNA TGCGCCAGCAGCCAAGAAGTCGGGGCCCCCTACGAGCAGTACTTC. Its translation: CASSQEVGAPYEQYF.

This clonotype showed up many times. The chain couples TRBV10-1 to TRBJ1-4; a weak D match, TRBD1 (5 bases). V dropped 4 bases and J dropped 6 bases, with 12 bases sitting between them. Germline V CDR1 and CDR2: WNHNN, SYGVQD (reference sequence). The CDR3 extends over 14 amino acids. The CDR3 region has the DNA TGCGCCAGCAGTGTACCCCCCAGGGATGAAAAACTGTTTTTT. Protein sequence: CASSVPPRDEKLFF.

The J gene is TRBJ1-1, the V gene TRBV27; 10 bases map to TRBD1. The germline V gene has CDR1 MNHEY and CDR2 SMNVEV (reference sequence). Unmatched junction bases numbered 5, after V lost 4 bases and J lost 3 bases. The CDR3 spans 15 residues. The CDR3 loop reads CASSSRGTGDTEAFF. CDR3 sequence (DNA): TGTGCCAGCAGTTCGCGGGGGACAGGGGACACTGAAGCTTTCTTT.

The rearrangement joins TRBV20-1 to TRBJ1-2; 9 bases match TRBD1. This CDR3 region has 17 residues. Germline trimming cut 5 bases from V and 3 bases from J; bases unmatched to any gene: 16. Germline V gene data show CDR1 as DFQATT and CDR2 as SNEGSKA (reference sequence). The CDR3 DNA reads as TGCAGTGCTGACACAGGGGGCTTCAGTTCCAGAGACTATGGCTACACCTTC. Its protein product is CSADTGGFSSRDYGYTF.

This clonotype was counted at least ten times. The chain has TRBV11-1 and TRBJ2-5; tentatively, D is TRBD1 (7 bases). There are 13 residues in the CDR3. Germline assignment: CDR1 SGHAT and CDR2 FQDESV (reference sequence). V lost 3 bases to trimming and J lost 5 bases, with 10 bases between them. The CDR3 bases are TGTGCCAGCAGCTTTCAGGGGGGTGAGACCCAGTACTTC. This sequence encodes CASSFQGGETQYF.

This clonotype came up a few times. In nucleotides, the CDR3 is TGTGCCACCAGTCCGGGGCAGGAAGATAGCTCCTATAATTCACCCCTCCACTTT. Translated: CATSPGQEDSSYNSPLHF. The rearrangement uses TRBV24-1 and TRBJ1-6; D possibly corresponds to TRBD1 (5 bases). With 6 bases removed from V and 0 bases from J, the gap between germline ends came to 17 bases. The CDR3 is 18 amino acids. Germline V gene data show CDR1 as KGHDR and CDR2 as SFDVKD.

Only a few counts were recorded for this clonotype. As the CDR3 is not closed by the conserved phenylalanine or tryptophan, this likely results from a read error. The chain combines TRBV7-9 with TRBJ2-5; 12 bases are shared with TRBD1. CDR1 is SEHNR, CDR2 FQNEAQ, per germline (reference sequence). V was clipped by 5 bases and J by 7 bases; unmatched bases: 5. The CDR3 is 14 amino acids. CDR3 amino acids: CASSLGTGGLTQYV. The CDR3, as DNA: TGTGCCAGCAGCCTTGGGACAGGGGGCTTGACCCAGTACGTC.

This clonotype has at least ten counts. The chain employs TRBV6-2 or TRBV6-3 and TRBJ1-2, with 7 bases identical to TRBD1. Germline V gene lookup returns CDR1 MNHEY and CDR2 SVGEGT. The CDR3 contains 12 residues. Trimming removed 5 bases from V and 4 bases from J; junction bases left unmatched: 1. The CDR3 is CASSRDSYGYTF. The CDR3 nucleotides read TGTGCCAGCAGTCGGGACAGCTATGGCTACACCTTC.

This clonotype was observed a few times. The V call is TRBV27, the J call TRBJ1-5; possible D gene TRBD1, 5 bases. The CDR3 totals 15 residues. Germline V lookup: CDR1 MNHEY, CDR2 SMNVEV (reference sequence). V was shortened by 1 base and J by 5 bases, with 12 bases between the two germline ends. The DNA for the CDR3 is TGTGCCAGCAGTTTATTCCCCCGGGGGGATCAGCCCCAGCATTTT. It codes for CASSLFPRGDQPQHF.

This clonotype showed up just a few times. The gene calls are TRBV11-2 and TRBJ2-1; D is unclear. CDR1 is SGHAT and CDR2 is FQNNGV in the germline V gene. V lost 5 bases and J lost 6, with 14 bases in between. The length of the CDR3 is 14 residues. CDR3 region: CASSRNSEGNEQFF. CDR3 DNA sequence: TGTGCCAGCAGCAGAAACTCCGAAGGCAATGAGCAGTTCTTC.

In this sample, this clonotype turned up many times. The V and J genes are TRBV27 and TRBJ1-4; D unclear. In germline, CDR1 is MNHEY, CDR2 SMNVEV (reference sequence). V dropped 0 bases and J dropped 8 bases, with 19 bases sitting between them. This CDR3 contains 17 residues. The CDR3 loop reads CASSLSGVSAIGEKLFF. Written as DNA, the CDR3 is TGTGCCAGCAGTTTATCCGGGGTTAGCGCGATAGGGGAAAAACTGTTTTTT.